This TCR beta chain was captured by sequencing in a study of spatial heterogeneity in lung cancer. Study context: Alpha-chain sequences were consistently detected in smaller numbers than beta-chain sequences.

The table lists this clonotype with many counts. No antigen is known for it. This CDR3 region has 12 residues. V shed 4 bases and J shed 6 bases, with 10 bases lying between them. Germline V gene data show CDR1 as SQVTM and CDR2 as ANQGSEA. TCRdb re-analysed the 5' RACE reads in MiXCR, keeping a single row per CDR3 protein. The table includes tens of thousands of distinct CDR3 sequences, roughly 12% detected once. Regarding the study as a whole: At tumor resection, ubiquitous expanded TCRs were detected in blood more often than later.

Time point: sample taken at primary tumor resection. Tumor, nontumor lung or frozen PBMC supplied whole RNA, sequenced without sorting. The specimen comprised PBMCs, sampled at surgery. The chain has TRBV29-1 and TRBJ1-5; the D gene is possibly TRBD1 (5 bases). The clonotype was recovered from a male donor with early-stage non-small cell lung cancer. In DNA, the CDR3 is TGCAGCGTTGCTCAGGGAGGTCAGCCCCAGCATTTT. Its translation is CSVAQGGQPQHF.